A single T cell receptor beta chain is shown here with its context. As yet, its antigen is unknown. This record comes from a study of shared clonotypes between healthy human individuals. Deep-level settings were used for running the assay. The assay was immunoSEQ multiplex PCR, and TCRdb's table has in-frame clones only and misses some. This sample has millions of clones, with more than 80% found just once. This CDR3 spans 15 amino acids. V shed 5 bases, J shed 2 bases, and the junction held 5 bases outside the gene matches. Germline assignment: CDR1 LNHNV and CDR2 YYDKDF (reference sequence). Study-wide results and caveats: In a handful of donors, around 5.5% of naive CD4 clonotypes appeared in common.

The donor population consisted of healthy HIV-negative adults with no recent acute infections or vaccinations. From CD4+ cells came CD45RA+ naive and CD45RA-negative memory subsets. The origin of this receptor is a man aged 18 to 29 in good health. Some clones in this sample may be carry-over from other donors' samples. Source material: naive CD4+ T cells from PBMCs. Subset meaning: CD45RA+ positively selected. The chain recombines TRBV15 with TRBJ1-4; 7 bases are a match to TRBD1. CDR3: CATSPGDSTNEKLFF. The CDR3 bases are TGTGCCACCAGCCCAGGGGACAGCACTAATGAAAAACTGTTTTTT.